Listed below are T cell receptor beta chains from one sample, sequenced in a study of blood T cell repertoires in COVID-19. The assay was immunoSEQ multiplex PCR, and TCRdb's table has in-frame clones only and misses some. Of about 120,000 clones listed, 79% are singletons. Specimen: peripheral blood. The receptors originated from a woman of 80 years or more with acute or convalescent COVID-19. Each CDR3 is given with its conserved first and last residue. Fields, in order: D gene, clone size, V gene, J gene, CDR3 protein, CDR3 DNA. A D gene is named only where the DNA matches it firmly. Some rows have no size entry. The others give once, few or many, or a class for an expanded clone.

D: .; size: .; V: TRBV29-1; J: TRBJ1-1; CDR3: CSVGNGQMNTEAFF; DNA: TGCAGCGTTGGGAATGGGCAGATGAACACTGAAGCTTTCTTT
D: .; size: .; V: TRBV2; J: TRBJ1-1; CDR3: CASTKTESNTEAFF; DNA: TGTGCCAGCACGAAGACAGAGTCTAACACTGAAGCTTTCTTT
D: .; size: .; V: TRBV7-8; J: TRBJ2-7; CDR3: CASSLASSGSYEQYF; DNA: TGTGCCAGCAGCTTAGCTTCTTCGGGTTCCTACGAGCAGTACTTC
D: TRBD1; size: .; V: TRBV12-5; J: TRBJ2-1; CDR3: CASGDSPGQGANEQFF; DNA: TGTGCTAGTGGTGATTCACCGGGACAGGGGGCAAATGAGCAGTTCTTC
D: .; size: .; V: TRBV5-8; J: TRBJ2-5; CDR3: CASRLGLVLETQYF; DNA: TGTGCCAGCAGGTTGGGCCTAGTCCTAGAGACCCAGTACTTC
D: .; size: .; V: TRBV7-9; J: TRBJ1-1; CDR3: CASSLAMEGYTEAFF; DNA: TGTGCCAGCAGCTTAGCGATGGAGGGGTACACTGAAGCTTTCTTT
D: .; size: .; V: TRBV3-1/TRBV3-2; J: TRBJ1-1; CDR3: CASNYGQEGEAFF; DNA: TGTGCCAGCAACTACGGGCAGGAGGGAGAAGCTTTCTTT
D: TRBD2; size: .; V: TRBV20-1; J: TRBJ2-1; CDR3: CSASSGLAGRNEQFF; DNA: TGCAGTGCTAGTTCGGGGCTAGCGGGGAGGAATGAGCAGTTCTTC
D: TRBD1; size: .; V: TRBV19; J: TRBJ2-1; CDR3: CASSRVLSGTGVRDEQFF; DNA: TGTGCCAGTAGTAGGGTGCTATCCGGGACAGGAGTAAGAGATGAGCAGTTCTTC
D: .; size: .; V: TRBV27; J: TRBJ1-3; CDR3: CASSQVSGNTIYF; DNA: TGTGCCAGCAGTCAGGTCTCTGGAAACACCATATATTTT
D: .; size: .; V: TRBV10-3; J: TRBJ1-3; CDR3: CAIRTGSSGNTIYF; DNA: TGTGCCATCAGAACAGGGAGCTCTGGAAACACCATATATTTT
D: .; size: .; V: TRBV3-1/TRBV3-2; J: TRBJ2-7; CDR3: CASSQDPALVGADREQYF; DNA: TGTGCCAGCAGCCAAGATCCGGCCCTTGTGGGGGCAGACCGCGAGCAGTACTTC
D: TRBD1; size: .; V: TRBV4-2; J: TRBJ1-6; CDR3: CASSLRSGQGAPFVNSPLHF; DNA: TGTGCCAGCAGCCTCCGGTCGGGACAGGGGGCCCCGTTCGTTAATTCACCCCTCCACTTT
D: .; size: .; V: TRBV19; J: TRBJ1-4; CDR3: CASSKGDALGGEKLFF; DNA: TGTGCCAGTAGTAAGGGAGACGCCCTAGGAGGGGAAAAACTGTTTTTT
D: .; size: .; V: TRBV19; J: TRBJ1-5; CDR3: CASSFSSNQPQHF; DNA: TGTGCCAGTAGTTTCTCTAGCAATCAGCCCCAGCATTTT
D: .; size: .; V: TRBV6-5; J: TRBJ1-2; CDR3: CASSYQGTFYGYTF; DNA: TGTGCCAGCAGTTACCAGGGGACATTTTATGGCTACACCTTC
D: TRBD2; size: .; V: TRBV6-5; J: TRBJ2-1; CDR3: CASSRLAFNEQFF; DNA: TGTGCCAGCAGTCGACTAGCGTTCAATGAGCAGTTCTTC
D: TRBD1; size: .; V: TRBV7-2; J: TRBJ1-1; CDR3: CASSSIQGADTEAFF; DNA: TGTGCCAGCAGCTCGATACAGGGGGCAGATACTGAAGCTTTCTTT
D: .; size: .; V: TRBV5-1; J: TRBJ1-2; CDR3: CASSLAGAGRGYTF; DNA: TGCGCCAGCAGCTTGGCAGGGGCAGGTCGTGGCTACACCTTC
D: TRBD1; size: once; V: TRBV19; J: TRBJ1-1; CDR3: CASSTRTGAEAFF; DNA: TGTGCCAGTAGTACCCGGACAGGGGCTGAAGCTTTCTTT
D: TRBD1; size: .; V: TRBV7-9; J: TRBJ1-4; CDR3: CASSLAGTDYLRAEKLFF; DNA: TGTGCCAGCAGCTTAGCAGGGACAGATTACCTCAGAGCAGAAAAACTGTTTTTT
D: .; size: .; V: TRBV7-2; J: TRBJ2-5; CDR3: CASSLMLAPQETQYF; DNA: TGTGCCAGCAGCTTAATGCTAGCACCCCAAGAGACCCAGTACTTC
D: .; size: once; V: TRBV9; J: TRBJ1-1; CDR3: CASSTTAANTEAFF; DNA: TGTGCCAGCAGCACTACAGCGGCGAACACTGAAGCTTTCTTT
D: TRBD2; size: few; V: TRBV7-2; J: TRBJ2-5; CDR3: CASSSVSGGQGEETQYF; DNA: TGTGCCAGCAGTTCGGTTAGCGGGGGGCAGGGTGAAGAGACCCAGTACTTC
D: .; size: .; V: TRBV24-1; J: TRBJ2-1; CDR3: CATSPPGEDNEQFF; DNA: TGTGCCACCAGCCCCCCAGGGGAAGACAATGAGCAGTTCTTC
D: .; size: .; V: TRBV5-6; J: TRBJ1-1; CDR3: CASSLYPYEAFF; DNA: TGTGCCAGCAGCTTGTATCCTTATGAAGCTTTCTTT
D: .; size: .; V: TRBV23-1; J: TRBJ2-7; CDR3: CAGPQGSVHEQYF; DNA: TGCGCCGGGCCGCAGGGGAGCGTCCACGAGCAGTACTTC
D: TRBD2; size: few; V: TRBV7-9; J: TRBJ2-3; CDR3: CASSLAYIAGGTDTQYF; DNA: TGTGCCAGCAGCTTAGCTTATATAGCGGGGGGCACAGATACGCAGTATTTT
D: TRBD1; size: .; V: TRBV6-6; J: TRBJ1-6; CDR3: CASSKQGVNSPLHF; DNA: TGTGCCAGCAGTAAACAGGGGGTTAATTCACCCCTCCACTTT
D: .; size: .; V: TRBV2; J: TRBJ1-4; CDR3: CASSWGRADEKLFF; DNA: TGTGCCAGCAGCTGGGGGCGGGCGGATGAAAAACTGTTTTTT
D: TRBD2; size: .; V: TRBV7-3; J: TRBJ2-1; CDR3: CASSSGTSGYNEQFF; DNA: TGTGCCAGCAGCTCCGGGACTAGCGGTTACAATGAGCAGTTCTTC
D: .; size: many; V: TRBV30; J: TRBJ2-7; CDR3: CAWTESIGGGVLYEQYF; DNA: TGTGCCTGGACGGAGAGTATAGGGGGGGGAGTCCTATACGAGCAGTACTTC